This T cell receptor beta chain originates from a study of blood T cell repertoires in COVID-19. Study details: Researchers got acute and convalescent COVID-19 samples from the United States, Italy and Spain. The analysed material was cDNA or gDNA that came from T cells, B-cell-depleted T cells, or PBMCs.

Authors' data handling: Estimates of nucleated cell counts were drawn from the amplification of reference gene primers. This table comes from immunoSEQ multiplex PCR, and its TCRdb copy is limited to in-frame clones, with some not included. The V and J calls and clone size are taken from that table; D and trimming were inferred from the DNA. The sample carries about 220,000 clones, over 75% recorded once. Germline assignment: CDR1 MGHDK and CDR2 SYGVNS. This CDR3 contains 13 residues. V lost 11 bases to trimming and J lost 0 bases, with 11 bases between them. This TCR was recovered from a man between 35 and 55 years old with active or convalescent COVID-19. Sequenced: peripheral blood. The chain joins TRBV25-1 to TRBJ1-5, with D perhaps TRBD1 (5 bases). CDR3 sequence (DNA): TGTGCCGAGGAGGGGTTTAGCAATCAGCCCCAGCATTTT. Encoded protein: CAEEGFSNQPQHF.